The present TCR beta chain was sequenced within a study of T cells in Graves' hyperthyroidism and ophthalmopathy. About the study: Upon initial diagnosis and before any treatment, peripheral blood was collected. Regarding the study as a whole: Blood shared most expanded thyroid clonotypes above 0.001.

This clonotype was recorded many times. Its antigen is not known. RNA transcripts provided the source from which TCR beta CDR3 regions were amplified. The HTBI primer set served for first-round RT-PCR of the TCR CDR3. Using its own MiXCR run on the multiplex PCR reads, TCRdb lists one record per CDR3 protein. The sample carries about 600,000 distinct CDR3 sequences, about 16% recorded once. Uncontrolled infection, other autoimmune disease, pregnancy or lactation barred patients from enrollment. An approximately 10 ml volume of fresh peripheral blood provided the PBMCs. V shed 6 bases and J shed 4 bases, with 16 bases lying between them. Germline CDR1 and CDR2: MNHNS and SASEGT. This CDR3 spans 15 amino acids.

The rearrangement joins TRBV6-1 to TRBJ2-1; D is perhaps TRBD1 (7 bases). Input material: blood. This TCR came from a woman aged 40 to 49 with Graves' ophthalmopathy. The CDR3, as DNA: TGTGCCAGCAGGGAGGGGGCCATGAGGTACAATGAGCAGTTCTTC. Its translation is CASREGAMRYNEQFF.